Listed below are T cell receptor beta chains from one sample, sequenced in a study of T cells in tuberculosis. The protocol was immunoSEQ multiplex PCR, while the TCRdb copy is restricted to in-frame clones and leaves out a portion. This repertoire shows around 26,000 clones, just over 90% found once; its top ten account for roughly 17%. What was sequenced was PBMCs. Every receptor here comes from a donor between 5 and 29 years old with latent tuberculosis or without tuberculosis infection. Some clones in this sample may be carry-over from other donors' samples. Both conserved end residues are part of each CDR3. D genes are given only for firm matches. Clone size is not always given. Where it is, it says once, few, many or a class for expanded clones.

cdr3_aa	cdr3_nt	j_call	clone_size	v_call	cdr3_length	d_call
CASSGDREVTGELFF	TGTGCCAGCAGTGGTGACAGGGAGGTCACCGGGGAGCTGTTTTTT	TRBJ2-2	.	TRBV25-1	15	.
CASGWDRNTEAFF	TGTGCCAGCGGGTGGGACAGGAACACTGAAGCTTTCTTT	TRBJ1-1	.	TRBV27	13	TRBD1
CASGAGSHEQYF	TGTGCCAGCGGGGCAGGGTCCCACGAGCAGTACTTC	TRBJ2-7	.	TRBV11-2	12	.
CASGTGTTSNNEQFF	TGTGCTAGTGGAACTGGGACTACCTCAAACAATGAGCAGTTCTTC	TRBJ2-1	.	TRBV12-5	15	TRBD2
CASKVLVGALNTEAFF	TGTGCCAGCAAGGTTTTAGTAGGGGCTTTGAACACTGAAGCTTTCTTT	TRBJ1-1	.	TRBV27	16	.
CASSYVSSTDTQYF	TGTGCCAGCAGTTACGTAAGCAGCACAGATACGCAGTATTTT	TRBJ2-3	.	TRBV6-5	14	.
CASSPTGSNEKLFF	TGCGCCAGCAGTCCAACAGGATCTAATGAAAAACTGTTTTTT	TRBJ1-4	.	TRBV23-1	14	.
CASSLSGLTNEKLFF	TGCGCCAGCAGCCTCTCAGGGTTAACTAATGAAAAACTGTTTTTT	TRBJ1-4	.	TRBV4-3	15	.
CASRTYYLWGGGARDEQFF	TGTGCCAGCAGAACTTATTACTTGTGGGGCGGGGGGGCAAGGGATGAGCAGTTCTTC	TRBJ2-1	.	TRBV27	19	TRBD2
CASRVRDRSNEKLFF	TGTGCCAGCAGGGTTCGGGACAGAAGTAATGAAAAACTGTTTTTT	TRBJ1-4	.	TRBV6-5	15	TRBD1
CASSLDFGGSDYGYTF	TGTGCCAGCAGCTTAGATTTTGGGGGCAGCGACTATGGCTACACCTTC	TRBJ1-2	.	TRBV11-2	16	.
CASSLGTGSEQYF	TGTGCTAGCAGCTTAGGGACAGGTTCCGAGCAGTACTTC	TRBJ2-7	once	TRBV7-7	13	TRBD1
CASSLSSGNTIYF	TGTGCCAGCAGCCTCTCCTCTGGAAACACCATATATTTT	TRBJ1-3	.	TRBV27	13	.
CASSPPVRELFF	TGTGCCAGCTCACCACCAGTGCGGGAACTGTTTTTT	TRBJ1-4	.	TRBV18	12	.
CASRNYTFHSHEQYF	TGTGCCAGCAGGAACTACACGTTCCATAGCCACGAGCAGTACTTC	TRBJ2-7	.	TRBV2	15	.
CASSLRSGVPYNEQFF	TGTGCCAGCAGCTTAAGGAGCGGGGTGCCTTACAATGAGCAGTTCTTC	TRBJ2-1	.	TRBV7-2	16	TRBD2
CASSRTSGRYEQYF	TGTGCCAGCAGTCGGACTAGCGGGAGGTACGAGCAGTACTTC	TRBJ2-7	.	TRBV6-5	14	TRBD2
CASSWVAGGEQFF	TGTGCCAGCAGTTGGGTAGCGGGGGGCGAGCAGTTCTTC	TRBJ2-1	once	TRBV27	13	TRBD2
CASSPRMFSILSGTDYGYTF	TGTGCCAGCTCACCAAGGATGTTTTCCATATTATCCGGGACAGACTATGGCTACACCTTC	TRBJ1-2	.	TRBV18	20	TRBD1
CASSLSRGGMVGYTF	TGTGCCAGCAGCTTAAGCCGGGGAGGTATGGTGGGCTACACCTTC	TRBJ1-2	.	TRBV11-2	15	.
CASSLDRATEAFF	TGTGCCAGCAGCTTAGACAGGGCCACTGAAGCTTTCTTT	TRBJ1-1	.	TRBV7-9	13	.
CAISDSLQGGGYTF	TGTGCCATCAGTGATTCCCTACAGGGGGGAGGCTACACCTTC	TRBJ1-2	.	TRBV10-3	14	TRBD1
CASVTGVESTDTQYF	TGTGCCAGCGTCACAGGGGTGGAAAGCACAGATACGCAGTATTTT	TRBJ2-3	.	TRBV9	15	TRBD1
CASSRESVGPQEKLFF	TGCGCCAGCAGCCGCGAAAGTGTGGGCCCCCAAGAAAAACTGTTTTTT	TRBJ1-4	.	TRBV5-1	16	.
CASSMVGAGNTIYF	TGTGCCAGTAGTATGGTCGGGGCTGGAAACACCATATATTTT	TRBJ1-3	.	TRBV19	14	.
CASSHPGLAGDEQYF	TGTGCCAGCAGTCATCCGGGACTAGCGGGAGACGAGCAGTACTTC	TRBJ2-7	once	TRBV27	15	TRBD2
CASSEKRQGRNEQFF	TGTGCCAGCAGCGAGAAGAGACAGGGGAGGAATGAGCAGTTCTTC	TRBJ2-1	.	TRBV7-9	15	TRBD1
CASDRGYTYEQYF	TGTGCCTCGGACAGGGGGTATACCTACGAGCAGTACTTC	TRBJ2-7	.	TRBV30	13	TRBD1
CASAKRGGRTGIDYGYTF	TGTGCCAGTGCCAAGCGGGGGGGAAGGACAGGGATAGACTATGGCTACACCTTC	TRBJ1-2	.	TRBV19	18	TRBD1
CASRDGHANYGYTF	TGCGCCAGCAGGGACGGACACGCCAACTATGGCTACACCTTC	TRBJ1-2	.	TRBV5-1	14	.
CAISDIQHTEAFF	TGTGCCATCAGTGACATACAACACACTGAAGCTTTCTTT	TRBJ1-1	.	TRBV10-3	13	.
CASSIETGSPYEQYF	TGTGCCAGTAGTATAGAAACGGGGTCCCCCTACGAGCAGTACTTC	TRBJ2-7	.	TRBV19	15	.
CASSEGTGLDEQYF	TGTGCCAGCAGCGAGGGGACAGGGCTCGACGAGCAGTACTTC	TRBJ2-7	.	TRBV9	14	TRBD1
CASSRPTGIFYEQYF	TGTGCCAGCAGCCGCCCGACAGGTATATTCTACGAGCAGTACTTC	TRBJ2-7	.	TRBV7-9	15	.
CASSTLGRGSSNQPQHF	TGTGCCAGCAGCACATTAGGGAGGGGGTCTAGCAATCAGCCCCAGCATTTT	TRBJ1-5	.	TRBV7-8	17	.
CASSLLGTGNSPLHF	TGCGCCAGCAGCTTATTGGGGACAGGTAATTCACCCCTCCACTTT	TRBJ1-6	.	TRBV5-1	15	TRBD1